The sequence of this T cell receptor (beta chain) was determined in a study of post-analysis software for immune sequencing data. Study overall: Relapsing-remitting, secondary progressive and progressive-relapsing multiple sclerosis courses were included.

V lost 4 bases to trimming and J lost 5 bases; unmatched junction nucleotides: 1. Looked up from germline, CDR1 is SGHTA and CDR2 is FQGNSA. The length of the CDR3 is 13 residues. Researchers reported that TCR beta cDNA libraries carried unique molecular identifiers. Roughly 490,000 cDNA molecules came from about 1 to 10 million T cells. One entry per CDR3 protein, called by TCRdb with MiXCR from the PCR reads. The sample has 350,000 to 500,000 distinct CDR3 sequences; approximately 37% are singletons. Study observations and caveats: Elevated frequency relative to controls characterized several TRBV segments in patients, TRBV5-6, TRBV5-1 and TRBV20-1 among them. Multiple sclerosis patients had significantly lower normalized Chao1 diversity than controls.

Of note for this clonotype: Its target is not known.

Sequenced: blood. This receptor was taken from a girl aged 2-10 years with multiple sclerosis. This chain uses TRBV7-2 with TRBJ1-4; 7 bases are a match to TRBD1. DNA for the CDR3: TGTGCCAGCAGCTCGGGACAGAATGAAAAACTGTTTTTT. Translation gives CASSSGQNEKLFF.